This T cell receptor beta chain was recovered during a study of blood T cell repertoires in COVID-19 (dated by TCRdb to 2019 to 2021). Study-wide context: The collaborator samples originated in the United States, Italy and Spain and spanned the acute and convalescent phases of COVID-19. The prospective study material was composed of cDNA or gDNA derived from T cells, B-cell-depleted T cells, or PBMCs. Deeply sampled blood TCRbeta repertoires from subjects exposed to, actively infected with, or recovered from COVID-19 were included in the dataset. The repertoires were released in a freely available public database intended as a resource for research on the immune response to SARS-CoV-2. Samples were obtained from the ongoing ImmuneRACE study (first 160 participants) and from some 1,300 subjects provided by 6 global collaborators. Nearly every sample came with metadata listing a de-identified subject ID, COVID-19 status, age in years and sex. Where available, HLA class I and class II types were taken from metadata supplied by the sample provider and were not determined by assay-based typing. Overall study outcomes, separate from this receptor: The quantity of clinical and demographic metadata differed by source and by participant and was supplied without curation.

TCRbeta CDR3 regions were amplified from genomic DNA using the immunoSEQ Assay, a bias-controlled multiplex PCR. For the original study's pipeline: The number of nucleated cells in each sample was estimated from the amplification of reference gene primers within the assay. Sequence reads were collapsed and filtered to measure the absolute abundance of every unique TCRbeta CDR3 rearrangement. Productive Simpson clonality was computed per sample as the square root of Simpson's diversity index over productive rearrangements. In TCRdb, the immuneACCESS table is reduced to in-frame sequences with V and J assigned. These tables do not hold every clone; where another copy was compared, an unresolved V gene accounts for under half, and the others remain unexplained. From that table come the V and J calls and clone size; the DNA was used to work out D and trimming. The sample includes some 200,000 clones, with about 85% observed a single time. The ten largest account for 5.1% of the sample.

About this clone itself: Its antigen remains unidentified. Per-nucleotide qualities are absent, and no much larger clonotype sits a single base away.

Inclusive of the bounding cysteine and phenylalanine, the CDR3 is 18 residues long. Only the CDR3 DNA is retained, 54 bases long and in frame from the first base. Looking up the germline V gene yields CDR1 KGHSH and CDR2 LQKENI. The junction carries 14 bases between V and J, which are trimmed by 2 bases and 0 bases respectively. Samples from volunteer blood donors who had recovered from COVID-19 were contributed by a second Seattle source. Each collaborating institution followed its own protocols to collect whole blood in K2EDTA tubes. Collaborator samples were shipped for TCRbeta analysis as frozen whole blood, isolated PBMCs, or DNA extracted from either sample type.

The receptor was isolated from a woman aged 55-69 years who had recovered from COVID-19. The sequence is built from TRBV18 and TRBJ2-6; the D gene is not confidently resolved. The specimen sequenced was peripheral blood. The nucleotide sequence reads as follows: TGTGCCAGCTCACCAATTGGTCCAGGCCCCTCTGGGGCCAACGTCCTGACTTTC. Translation gives CASSPIGPGPSGANVLTF.